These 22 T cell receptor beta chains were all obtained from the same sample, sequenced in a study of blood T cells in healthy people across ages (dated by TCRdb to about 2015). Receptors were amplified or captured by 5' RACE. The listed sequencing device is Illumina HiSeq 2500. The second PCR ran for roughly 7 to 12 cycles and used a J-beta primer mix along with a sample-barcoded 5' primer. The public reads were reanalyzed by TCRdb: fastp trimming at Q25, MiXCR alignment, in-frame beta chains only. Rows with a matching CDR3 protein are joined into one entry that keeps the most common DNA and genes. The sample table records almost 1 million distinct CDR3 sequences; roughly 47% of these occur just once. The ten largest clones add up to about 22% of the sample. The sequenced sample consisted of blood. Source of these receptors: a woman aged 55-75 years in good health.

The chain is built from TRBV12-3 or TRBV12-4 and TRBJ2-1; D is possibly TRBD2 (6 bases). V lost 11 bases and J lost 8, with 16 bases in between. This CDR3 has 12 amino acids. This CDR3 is CACGGRADEQFF. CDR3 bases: TGTGCCTGCGGAGGGAGAGCGGATGAGCAGTTCTTC.

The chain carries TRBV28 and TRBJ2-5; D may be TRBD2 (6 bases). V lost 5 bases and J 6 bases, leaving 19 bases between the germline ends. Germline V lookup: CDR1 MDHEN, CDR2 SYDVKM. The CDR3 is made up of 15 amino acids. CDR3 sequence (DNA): TGTGCCAGCAGTCCGCACGGCGGGGTTGCACAGACCCAGTACTTC. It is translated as CASSPHGGVAQTQYF.

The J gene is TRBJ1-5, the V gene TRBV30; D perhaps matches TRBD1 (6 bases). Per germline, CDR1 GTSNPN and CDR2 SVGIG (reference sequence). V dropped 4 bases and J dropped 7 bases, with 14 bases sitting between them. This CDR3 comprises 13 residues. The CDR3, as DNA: TGTGCCTGGACCCAGGGGCAGCAGCAGCCCCAGCATTTT. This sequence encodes CAWTQGQQQPQHF. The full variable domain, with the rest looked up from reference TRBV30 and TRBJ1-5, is SQTIHQWPATLVQPVGSPLSLECTVEGTSNPNLYWYRQAAGRGLQLLFYSVGIGQISSEVPQNLSASRPQDRQFILSSKKLLLSDSGFYLCAWTQGQQQPQHFGDGTRLSIL.

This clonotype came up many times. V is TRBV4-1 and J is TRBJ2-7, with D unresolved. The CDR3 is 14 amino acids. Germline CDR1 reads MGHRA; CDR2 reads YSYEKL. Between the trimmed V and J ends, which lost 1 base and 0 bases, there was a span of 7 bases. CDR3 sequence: CASSQGGNSYEQYF. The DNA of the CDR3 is TGCGCCAGCAGCCAAGGTGGGAACTCCTACGAGCAGTACTTC.

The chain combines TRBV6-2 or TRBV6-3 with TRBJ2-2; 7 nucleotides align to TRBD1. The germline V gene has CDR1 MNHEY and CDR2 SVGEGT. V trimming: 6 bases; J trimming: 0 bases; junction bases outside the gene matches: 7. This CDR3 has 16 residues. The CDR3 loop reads CASSSYQGANTGELFF. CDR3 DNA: TGTGCCAGCAGCTCATATCAGGGGGCGAACACCGGGGAGCTGTTTTTT.

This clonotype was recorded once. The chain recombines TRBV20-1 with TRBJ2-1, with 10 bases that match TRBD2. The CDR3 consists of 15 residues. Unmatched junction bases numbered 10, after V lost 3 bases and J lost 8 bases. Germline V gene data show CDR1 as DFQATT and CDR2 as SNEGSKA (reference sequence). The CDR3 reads CSARVSGRAGDEQFF. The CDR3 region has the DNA TGCAGTGCTAGGGTCAGCGGGAGGGCGGGGGATGAGCAGTTCTTC.

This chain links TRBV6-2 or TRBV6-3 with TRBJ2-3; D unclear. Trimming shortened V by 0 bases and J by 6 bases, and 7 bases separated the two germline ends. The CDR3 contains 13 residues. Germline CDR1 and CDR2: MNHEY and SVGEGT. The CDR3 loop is CASSYSYVDTQYF. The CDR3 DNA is TGTGCCAGCAGTTACTCGTACGTTGATACGCAGTATTTT.

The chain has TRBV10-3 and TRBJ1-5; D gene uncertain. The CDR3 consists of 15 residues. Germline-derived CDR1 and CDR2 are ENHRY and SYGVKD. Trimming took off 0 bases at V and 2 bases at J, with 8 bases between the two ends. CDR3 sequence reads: CAISESGIGNQPQHF. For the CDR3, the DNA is TGTGCCATCAGTGAGTCGGGTATTGGCAATCAGCCCCAGCATTTT.

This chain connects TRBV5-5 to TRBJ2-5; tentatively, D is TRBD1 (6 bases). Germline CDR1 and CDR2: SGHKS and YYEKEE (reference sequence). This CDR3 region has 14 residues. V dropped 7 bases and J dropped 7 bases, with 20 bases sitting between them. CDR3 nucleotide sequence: TGTGCCAGCGGAACAGGGATTCAAGGTTGGACCCAGTACTTC. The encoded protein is CASGTGIQGWTQYF.

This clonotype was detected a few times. In nucleotides, the CDR3 is TGCAGTGCTAGAGATGGCAGGGGGGCCTACAATGAGCAGTTCTTC. Amino acid sequence: CSARDGRGAYNEQFF. V is TRBV20-1 and J is TRBJ2-1; possible D gene TRBD1, 7 bases. V lost 0 bases, J lost 2 bases, and 11 bases lay in between. The CDR3 has 15 amino acids. Germline V gives CDR1 DFQATT, CDR2 SNEGSKA (reference sequence).

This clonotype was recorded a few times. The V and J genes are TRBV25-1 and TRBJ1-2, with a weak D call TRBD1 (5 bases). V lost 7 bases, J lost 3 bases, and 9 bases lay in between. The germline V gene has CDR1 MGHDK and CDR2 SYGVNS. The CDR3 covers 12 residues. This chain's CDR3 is CASTRGDYGYTF. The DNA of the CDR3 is TGTGCCAGCACTCGAGGGGACTATGGCTACACCTTC.

CDR3 in amino acids: CASSQPLRGRTYNEQFF. In DNA, the CDR3 is TGTGCCAGCAGCCAACCCCTTCGCGGGAGAACCTACAATGAGCAGTTCTTC. The chain uses TRBV4-2 and TRBJ2-1, with 7 nucleotides matching TRBD2. Germline assignment: CDR1 LGHNA and CDR2 YNFKEQ. The CDR3 totals 17 residues. V was clipped by 2 bases and J by 2 bases; unmatched bases: 9.

The CDR3 coding sequence is TGTGCCAGCAGCCAAGATAGGAGGCAGGGGAGGGGGAACACTGAAGCTTTCTTT. Its protein is CASSQDRRQGRGNTEAFF. The chain couples TRBV3-1 to TRBJ1-1, with D tentatively TRBD1 (6 bases). The CDR3 totals 18 residues. Deletions cut 0 bases from V and 1 base from J, with 18 bases between. The germline CDR1 and CDR2 sequences are LGHDT and YNNKEL (reference sequence).

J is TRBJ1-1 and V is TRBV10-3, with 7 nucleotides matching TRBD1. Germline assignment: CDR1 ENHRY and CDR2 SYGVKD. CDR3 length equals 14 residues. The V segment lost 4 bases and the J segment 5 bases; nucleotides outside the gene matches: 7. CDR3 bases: TGTGCCATCAGTGCCGGGACAGCTGCTACTGAAGCTTTCTTT. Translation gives CAISAGTAATEAFF.

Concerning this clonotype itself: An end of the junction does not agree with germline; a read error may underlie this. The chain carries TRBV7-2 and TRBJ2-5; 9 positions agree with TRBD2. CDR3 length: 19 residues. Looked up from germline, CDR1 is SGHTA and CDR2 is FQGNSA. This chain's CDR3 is CVSTQRPAGGAGGQETQYF. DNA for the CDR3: TGTGTCAGCACACAACGGCCAGCGGGAGGAGCCGGGGGTCAAGAGACCCAGTACTTC.

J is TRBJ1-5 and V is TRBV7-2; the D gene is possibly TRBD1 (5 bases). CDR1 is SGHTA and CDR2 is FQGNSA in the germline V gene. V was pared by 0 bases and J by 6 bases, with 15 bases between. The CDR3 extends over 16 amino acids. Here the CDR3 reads CASSLATRSGSQPQHF. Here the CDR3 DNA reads TGTGCCAGCAGCTTAGCGACCCGCTCAGGGAGTCAGCCCCAGCATTTT.

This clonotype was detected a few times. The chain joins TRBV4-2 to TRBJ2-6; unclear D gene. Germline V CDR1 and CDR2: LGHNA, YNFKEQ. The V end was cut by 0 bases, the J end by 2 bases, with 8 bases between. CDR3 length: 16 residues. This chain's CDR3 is CASSQEVTPGANVLTF. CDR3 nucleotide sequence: TGTGCCAGCAGCCAAGAAGTGACCCCTGGGGCCAACGTCCTGACTTTC.

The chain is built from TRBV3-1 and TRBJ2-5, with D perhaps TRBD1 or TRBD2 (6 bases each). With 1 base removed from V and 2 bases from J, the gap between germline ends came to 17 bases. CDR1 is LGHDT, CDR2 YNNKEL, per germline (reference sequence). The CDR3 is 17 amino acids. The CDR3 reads CASSQAQEGDQQETQYF. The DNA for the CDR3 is TGTGCCAGCAGCCAAGCCCAGGAGGGGGATCAACAAGAGACCCAGTACTTC.

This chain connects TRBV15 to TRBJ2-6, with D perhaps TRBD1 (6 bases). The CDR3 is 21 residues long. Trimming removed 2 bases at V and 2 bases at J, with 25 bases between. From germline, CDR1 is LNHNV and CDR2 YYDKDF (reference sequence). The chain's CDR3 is CATSRPRMGDRPKTGANVLTF. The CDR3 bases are TGTGCCACCAGCAGACCCCGAATGGGAGACAGGCCGAAGACTGGGGCCAACGTCCTGACTTTC.

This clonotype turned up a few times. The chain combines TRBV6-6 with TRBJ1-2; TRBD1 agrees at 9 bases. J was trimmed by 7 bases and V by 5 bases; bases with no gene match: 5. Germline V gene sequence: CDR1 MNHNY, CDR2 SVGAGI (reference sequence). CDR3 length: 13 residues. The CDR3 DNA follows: TGTGCCAGCAGTCCACAGGGGGCGTCTGGCTACACCTTC. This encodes CASSPQGASGYTF.

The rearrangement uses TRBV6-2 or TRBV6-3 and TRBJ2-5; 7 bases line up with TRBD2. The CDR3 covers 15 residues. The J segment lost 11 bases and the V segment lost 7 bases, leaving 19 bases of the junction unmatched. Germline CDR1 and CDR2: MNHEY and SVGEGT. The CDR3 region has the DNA TGTGCCAGCACCCCGAGAGCGGGACGATTAGTAGAGCAGTACTTC. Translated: CASTPRAGRLVEQYF.

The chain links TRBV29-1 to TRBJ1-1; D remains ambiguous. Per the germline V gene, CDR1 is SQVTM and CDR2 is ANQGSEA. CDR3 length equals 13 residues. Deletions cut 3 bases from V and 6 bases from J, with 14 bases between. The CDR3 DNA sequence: TGCAGCGTTGATCGTGAACCTAGGTCTGAAGCTTTCTTT. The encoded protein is CSVDREPRSEAFF.